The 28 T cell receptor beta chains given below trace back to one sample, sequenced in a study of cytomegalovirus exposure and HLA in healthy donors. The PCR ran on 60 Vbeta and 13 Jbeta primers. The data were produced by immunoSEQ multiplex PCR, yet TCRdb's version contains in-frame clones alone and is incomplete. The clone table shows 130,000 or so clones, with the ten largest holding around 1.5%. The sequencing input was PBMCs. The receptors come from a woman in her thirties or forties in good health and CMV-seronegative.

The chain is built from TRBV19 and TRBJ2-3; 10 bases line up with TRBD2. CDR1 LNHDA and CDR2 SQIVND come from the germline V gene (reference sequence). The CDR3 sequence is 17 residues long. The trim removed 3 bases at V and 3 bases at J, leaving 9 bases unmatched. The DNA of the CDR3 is TGTGCCAGTAGTATGCTAGCGGGGGCCCATTTGACAGATACGCAGTATTTT. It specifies CASSMLAGAHLTDTQYF. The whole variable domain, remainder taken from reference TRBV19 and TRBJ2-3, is DGGITQSPKYLFRKEGQNVTLSCEQNLNHDAMYWYRQDPGQGLRLIYYSQIVNDFQKGDIAEGYSVSREKKESFPLTVTSAQKNPTAFYLCASSMLAGAHLTDTQYFGPGTRLTVL.

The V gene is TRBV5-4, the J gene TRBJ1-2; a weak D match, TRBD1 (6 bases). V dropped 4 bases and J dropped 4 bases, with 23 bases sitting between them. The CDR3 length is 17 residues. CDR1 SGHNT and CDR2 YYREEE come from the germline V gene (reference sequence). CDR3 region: CASSPGSGGRGFYGYTF. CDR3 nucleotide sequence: TGTGCCAGCAGCCCGGGTTCGGGGGGCCGCGGCTTCTATGGCTACACCTTC.

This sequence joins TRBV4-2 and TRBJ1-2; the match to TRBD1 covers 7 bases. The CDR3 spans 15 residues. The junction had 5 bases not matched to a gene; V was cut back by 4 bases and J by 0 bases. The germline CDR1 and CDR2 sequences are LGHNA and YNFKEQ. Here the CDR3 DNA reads TGTGCCAGCAGCCCCGACAGGGCCCCTAACTATGGCTACACCTTC. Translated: CASSPDRAPNYGYTF.

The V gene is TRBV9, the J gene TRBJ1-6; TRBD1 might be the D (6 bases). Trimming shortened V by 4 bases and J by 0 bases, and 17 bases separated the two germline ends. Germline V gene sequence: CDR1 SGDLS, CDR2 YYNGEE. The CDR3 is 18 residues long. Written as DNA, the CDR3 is TGTGCCAGCAGCCCAGGGGTGGGGGAGAGCTCCTATAATTCACCCCTCCACTTT. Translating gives CASSPGVGESSYNSPLHF.

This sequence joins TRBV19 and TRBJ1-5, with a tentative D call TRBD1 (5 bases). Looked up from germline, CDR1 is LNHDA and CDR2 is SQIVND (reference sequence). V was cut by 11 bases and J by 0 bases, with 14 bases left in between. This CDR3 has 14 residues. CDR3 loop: CACRGFYSNQPQHF. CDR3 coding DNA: TGTGCCTGCCGGGGGTTTTATAGCAATCAGCCCCAGCATTTT.

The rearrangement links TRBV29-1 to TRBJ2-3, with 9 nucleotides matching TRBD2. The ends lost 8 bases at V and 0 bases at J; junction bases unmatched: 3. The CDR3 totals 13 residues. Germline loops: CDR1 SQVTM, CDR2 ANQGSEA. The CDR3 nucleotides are TGCAGCTCCCTAGCGGGAAGCACAGATACGCAGTATTTT. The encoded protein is CSSLAGSTDTQYF.

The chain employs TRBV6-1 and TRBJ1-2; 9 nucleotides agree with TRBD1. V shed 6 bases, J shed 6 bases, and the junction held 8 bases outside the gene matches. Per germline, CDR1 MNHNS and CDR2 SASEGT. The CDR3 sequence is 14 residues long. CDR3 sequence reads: CASRRQGEEHGYTF. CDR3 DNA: TGTGCCAGCAGAAGACAGGGGGAGGAGCATGGCTACACCTTC.

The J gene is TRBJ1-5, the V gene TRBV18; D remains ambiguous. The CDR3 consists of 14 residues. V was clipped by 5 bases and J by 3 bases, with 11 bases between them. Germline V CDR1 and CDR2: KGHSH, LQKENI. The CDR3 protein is CASSSGINNQPQHF. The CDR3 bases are TGTGCCAGCTCATCGGGTATAAACAATCAGCCCCAGCATTTT.

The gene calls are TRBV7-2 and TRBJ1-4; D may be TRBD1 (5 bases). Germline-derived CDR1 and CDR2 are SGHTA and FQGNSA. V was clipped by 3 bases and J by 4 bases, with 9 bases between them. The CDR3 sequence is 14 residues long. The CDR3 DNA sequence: TGTGCCAGCAGCTTTGGGCAGGGTAATGAAAAACTGTTTTTT. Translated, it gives CASSFGQGNEKLFF.

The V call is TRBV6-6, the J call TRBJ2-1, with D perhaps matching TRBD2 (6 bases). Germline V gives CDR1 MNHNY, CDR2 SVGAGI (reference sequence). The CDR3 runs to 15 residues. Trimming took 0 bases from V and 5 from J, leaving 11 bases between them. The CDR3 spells CASSYSNGGDNEQFF. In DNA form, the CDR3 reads TGTGCCAGCAGTTACTCGAACGGGGGAGACAATGAGCAGTTCTTC.

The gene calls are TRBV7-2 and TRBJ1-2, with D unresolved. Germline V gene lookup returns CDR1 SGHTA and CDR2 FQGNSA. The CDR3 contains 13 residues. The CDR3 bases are TGTGCTTGCACGAAAGGACTCCGGGATGGCTACACCTTC. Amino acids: CACTKGLRDGYTF.

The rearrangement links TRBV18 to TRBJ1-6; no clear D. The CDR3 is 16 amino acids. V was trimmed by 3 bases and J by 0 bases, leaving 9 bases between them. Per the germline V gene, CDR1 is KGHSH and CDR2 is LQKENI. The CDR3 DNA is TGTGCCAGCTCACCTGTAGAGGGCTCCTATAATTCACCCCTCCACTTT. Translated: CASSPVEGSYNSPLHF. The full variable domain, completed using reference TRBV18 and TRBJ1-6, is NAGVMQNPRHLVRRRGQEARLRCSPMKGHSHVYWYRQLPEEGLKFMVYLQKENIIDESGMPKERFSAEFPKEGPSILRIQQVVRGDSAAYFCASSPVEGSYNSPLHFGNGTRLTVT.

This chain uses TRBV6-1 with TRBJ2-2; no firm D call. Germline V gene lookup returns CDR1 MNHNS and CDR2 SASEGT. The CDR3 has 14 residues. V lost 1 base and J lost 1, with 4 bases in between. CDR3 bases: TGTGCCAGCAGTGAAGTCAGGAACACCGGGGAGCTGTTTTTT. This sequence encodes CASSEVRNTGELFF.

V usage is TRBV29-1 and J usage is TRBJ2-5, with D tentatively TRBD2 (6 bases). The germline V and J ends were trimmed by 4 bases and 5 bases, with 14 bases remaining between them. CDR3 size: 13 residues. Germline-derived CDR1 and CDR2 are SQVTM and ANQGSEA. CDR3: CSVGGMLGETQYF. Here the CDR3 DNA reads TGCAGCGTTGGCGGGATGCTAGGGGAGACCCAGTACTTC.

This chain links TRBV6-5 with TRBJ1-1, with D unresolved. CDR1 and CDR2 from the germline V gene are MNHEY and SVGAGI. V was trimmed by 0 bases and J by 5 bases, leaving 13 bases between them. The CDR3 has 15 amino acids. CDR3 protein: CASSYSGSGRTEAFF. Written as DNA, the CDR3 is TGTGCCAGCAGTTACTCTGGATCGGGGAGGACTGAAGCTTTCTTT.

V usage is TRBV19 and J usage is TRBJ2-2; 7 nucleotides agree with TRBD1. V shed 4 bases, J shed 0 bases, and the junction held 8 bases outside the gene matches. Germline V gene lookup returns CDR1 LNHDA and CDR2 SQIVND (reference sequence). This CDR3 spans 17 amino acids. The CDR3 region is CASSTLRTGANTGELFF. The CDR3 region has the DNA TGTGCCAGTAGTACCCTACGGACAGGAGCGAACACCGGGGAGCTGTTTTTT.

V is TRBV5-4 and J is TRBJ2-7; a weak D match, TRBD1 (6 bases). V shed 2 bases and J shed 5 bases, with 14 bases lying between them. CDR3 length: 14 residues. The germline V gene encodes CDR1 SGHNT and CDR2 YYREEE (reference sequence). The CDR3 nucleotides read TGTGCCAGCAGCTTCTCAGGGGTGTCGAACGAGCAGTACTTC. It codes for CASSFSGVSNEQYF. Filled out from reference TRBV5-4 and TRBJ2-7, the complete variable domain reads ETGVTQSPTHLIKTRGQQVTLRCSSQSGHNTVSWYQQALGQGPQFIFQYYREEENGRGNFPPRFSGLQFPNYSSELNVNALELDDSALYLCASSFSGVSNEQYFGPGTRLTVT.

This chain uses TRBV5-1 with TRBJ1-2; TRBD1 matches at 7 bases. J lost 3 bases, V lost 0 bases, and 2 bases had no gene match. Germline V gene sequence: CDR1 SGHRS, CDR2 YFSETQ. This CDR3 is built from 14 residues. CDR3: CASSLGQGDYGYTF. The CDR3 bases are TGCGCCAGCAGCTTGGGACAGGGAGACTATGGCTACACCTTC.

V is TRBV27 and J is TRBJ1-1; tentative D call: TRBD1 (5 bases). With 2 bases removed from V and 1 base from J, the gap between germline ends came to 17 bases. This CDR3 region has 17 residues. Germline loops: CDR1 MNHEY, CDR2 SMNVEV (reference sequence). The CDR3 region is CASSLGGEKEANTEAFF. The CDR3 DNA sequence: TGTGCCAGCAGTTTAGGAGGGGAGAAGGAGGCGAACACTGAAGCTTTCTTT.

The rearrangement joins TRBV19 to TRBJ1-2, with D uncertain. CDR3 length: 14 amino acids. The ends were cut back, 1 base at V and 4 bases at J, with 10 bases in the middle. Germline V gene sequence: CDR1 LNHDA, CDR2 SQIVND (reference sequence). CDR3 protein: CASSIGGAFYGYTF. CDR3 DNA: TGTGCCAGTAGTATAGGGGGAGCCTTCTATGGCTACACCTTC. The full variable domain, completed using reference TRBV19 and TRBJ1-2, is DGGITQSPKYLFRKEGQNVTLSCEQNLNHDAMYWYRQDPGQGLRLIYYSQIVNDFQKGDIAEGYSVSREKKESFPLTVTSAQKNPTAFYLCASSIGGAFYGYTFGSGTRLTVV.

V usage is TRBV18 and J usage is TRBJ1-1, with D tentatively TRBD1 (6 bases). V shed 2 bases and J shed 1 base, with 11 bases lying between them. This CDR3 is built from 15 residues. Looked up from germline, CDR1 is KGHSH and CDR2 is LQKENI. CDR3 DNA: TGTGCCAGCTCACCAAGGTGGACAGCGAACACTGAAGCTTTCTTT. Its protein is CASSPRWTANTEAFF.

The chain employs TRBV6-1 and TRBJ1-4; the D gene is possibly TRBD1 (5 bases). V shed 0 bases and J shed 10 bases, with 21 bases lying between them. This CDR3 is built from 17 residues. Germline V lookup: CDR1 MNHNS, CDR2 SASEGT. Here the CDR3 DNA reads TGTGCCAGCAGTGAAGCGCTTCGGCCCCCACAGGTCTTAAAACTGTTTTTT. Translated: CASSEALRPPQVLKLFF.

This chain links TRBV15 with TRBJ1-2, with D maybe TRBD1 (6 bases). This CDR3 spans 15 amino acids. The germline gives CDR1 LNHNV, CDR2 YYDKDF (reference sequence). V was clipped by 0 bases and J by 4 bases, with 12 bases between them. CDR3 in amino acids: CATSRDLTGSYGYTF. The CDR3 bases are TGTGCCACCAGCAGAGATCTAACAGGGAGCTATGGCTACACCTTC.

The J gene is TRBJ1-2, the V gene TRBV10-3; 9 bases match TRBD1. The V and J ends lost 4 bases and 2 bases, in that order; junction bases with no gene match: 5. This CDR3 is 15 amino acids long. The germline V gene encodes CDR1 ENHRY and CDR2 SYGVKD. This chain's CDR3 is CAISAQGQGNYGYTF. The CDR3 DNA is TGTGCCATCAGTGCCCAGGGACAGGGAAACTATGGCTACACCTTC.

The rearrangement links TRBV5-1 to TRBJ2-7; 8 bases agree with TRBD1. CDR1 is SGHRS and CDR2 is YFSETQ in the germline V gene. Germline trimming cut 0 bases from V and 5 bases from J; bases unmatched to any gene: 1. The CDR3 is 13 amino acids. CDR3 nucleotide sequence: TGCGCCAGCAGCTTGGGACAGGGGAACGAGCAGTACGTC. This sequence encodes CASSLGQGNEQYV.

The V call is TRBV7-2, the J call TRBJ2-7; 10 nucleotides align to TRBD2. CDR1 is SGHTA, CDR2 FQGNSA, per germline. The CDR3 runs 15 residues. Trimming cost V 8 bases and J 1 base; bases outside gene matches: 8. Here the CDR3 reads CASATSGVQSYEQYF. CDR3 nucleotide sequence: TGTGCCAGCGCTACTAGCGGGGTTCAATCCTACGAGCAGTACTTC.

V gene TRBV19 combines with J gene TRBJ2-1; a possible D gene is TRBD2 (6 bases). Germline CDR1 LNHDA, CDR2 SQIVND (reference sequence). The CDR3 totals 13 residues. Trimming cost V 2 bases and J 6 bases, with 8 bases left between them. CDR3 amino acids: CASSIRDSNEQFF. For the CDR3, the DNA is TGTGCCAGTAGTATAAGGGACTCCAATGAGCAGTTCTTC.

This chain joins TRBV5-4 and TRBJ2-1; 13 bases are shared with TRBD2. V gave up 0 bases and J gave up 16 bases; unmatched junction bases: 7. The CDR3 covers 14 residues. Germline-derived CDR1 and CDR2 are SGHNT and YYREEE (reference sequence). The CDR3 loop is CASSLELAGGRVFF. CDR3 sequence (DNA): TGTGCCAGCAGCTTGGAACTAGCGGGGGGGCGAGTCTTCTTC.